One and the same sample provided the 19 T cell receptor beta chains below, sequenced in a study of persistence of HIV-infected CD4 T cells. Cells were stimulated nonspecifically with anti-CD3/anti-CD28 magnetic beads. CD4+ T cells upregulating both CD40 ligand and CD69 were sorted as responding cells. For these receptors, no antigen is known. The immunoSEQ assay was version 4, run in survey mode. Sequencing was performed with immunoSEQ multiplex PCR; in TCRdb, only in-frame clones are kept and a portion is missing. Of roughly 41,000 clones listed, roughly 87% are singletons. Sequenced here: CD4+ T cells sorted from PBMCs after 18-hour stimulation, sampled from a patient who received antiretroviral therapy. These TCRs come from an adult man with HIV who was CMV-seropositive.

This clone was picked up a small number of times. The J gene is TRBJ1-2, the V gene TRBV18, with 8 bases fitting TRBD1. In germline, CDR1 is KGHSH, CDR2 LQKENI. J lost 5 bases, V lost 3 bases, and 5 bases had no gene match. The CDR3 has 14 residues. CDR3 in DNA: TGTGCCAGCTCACCTCAGAGGACAGGGTATGGCTACACCTTC. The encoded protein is CASSPQRTGYGYTF.

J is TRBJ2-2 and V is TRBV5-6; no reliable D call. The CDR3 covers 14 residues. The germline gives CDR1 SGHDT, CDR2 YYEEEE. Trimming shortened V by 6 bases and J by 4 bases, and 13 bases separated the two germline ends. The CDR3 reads CASNLPQSTGELFF. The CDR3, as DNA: TGTGCCAGCAACCTCCCCCAAAGCACCGGGGAGCTGTTTTTT.

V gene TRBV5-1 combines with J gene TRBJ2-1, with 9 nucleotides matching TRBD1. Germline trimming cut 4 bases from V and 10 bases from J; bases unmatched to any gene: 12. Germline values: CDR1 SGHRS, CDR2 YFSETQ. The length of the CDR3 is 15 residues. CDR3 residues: CASSRGTGLSGEQFF. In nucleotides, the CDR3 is TGCGCCAGCAGCCGGGGGACAGGGTTAAGTGGCGAGCAGTTCTTC.

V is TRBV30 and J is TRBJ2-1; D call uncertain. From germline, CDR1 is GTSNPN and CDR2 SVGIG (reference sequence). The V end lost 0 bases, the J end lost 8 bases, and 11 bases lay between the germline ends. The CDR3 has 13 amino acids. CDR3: CAWSVWSTYEQFF. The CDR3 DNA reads TGTGCCTGGAGTGTTTGGAGTACCTATGAGCAGTTCTTC.

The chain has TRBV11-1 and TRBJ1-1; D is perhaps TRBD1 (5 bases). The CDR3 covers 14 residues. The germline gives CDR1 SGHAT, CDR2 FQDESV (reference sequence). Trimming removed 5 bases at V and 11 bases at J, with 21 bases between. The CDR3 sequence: CASSPLVGGGRAFF. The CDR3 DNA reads TGTGCCAGCAGCCCCCTTGTGGGGGGGGGTCGGGCTTTCTTT.

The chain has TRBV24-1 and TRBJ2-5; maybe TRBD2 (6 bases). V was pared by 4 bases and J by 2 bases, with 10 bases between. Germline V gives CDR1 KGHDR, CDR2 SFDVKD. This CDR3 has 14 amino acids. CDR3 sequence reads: CATSEGGLQETQYF. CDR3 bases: TGTGCCACCAGTGAAGGAGGACTACAAGAGACCCAGTACTTC.

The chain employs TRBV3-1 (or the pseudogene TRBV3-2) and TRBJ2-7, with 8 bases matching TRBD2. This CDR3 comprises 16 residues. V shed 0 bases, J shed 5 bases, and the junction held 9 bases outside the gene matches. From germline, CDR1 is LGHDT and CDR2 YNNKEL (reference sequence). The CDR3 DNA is TGTGCCAGCAGCCAAGATCGGTCGGGAGGGCCGCACGAGCAGTACTTC. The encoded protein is CASSQDRSGGPHEQYF.

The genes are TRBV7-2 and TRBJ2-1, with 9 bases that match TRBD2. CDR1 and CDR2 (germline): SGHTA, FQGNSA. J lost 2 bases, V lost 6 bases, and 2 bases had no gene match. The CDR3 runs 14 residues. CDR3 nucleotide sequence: TGTGCCAGCAGGGCTAGCGGGACCTACAATGAGCAGTTCTTC. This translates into CASRASGTYNEQFF.

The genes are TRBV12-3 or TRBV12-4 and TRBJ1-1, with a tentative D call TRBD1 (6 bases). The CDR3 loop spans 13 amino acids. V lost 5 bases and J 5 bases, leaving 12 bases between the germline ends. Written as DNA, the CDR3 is TGTGCCAGCAGTCGGACAGAAAGGACTGAAGCTTTCTTT. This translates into CASSRTERTEAFF.

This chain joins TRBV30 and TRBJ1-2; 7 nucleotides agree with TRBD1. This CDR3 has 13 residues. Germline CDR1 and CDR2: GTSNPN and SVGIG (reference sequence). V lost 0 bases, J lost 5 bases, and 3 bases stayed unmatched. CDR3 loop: CAWSVQGLYGYTF. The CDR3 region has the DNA TGTGCCTGGAGTGTACAGGGGCTGTATGGCTACACCTTC.

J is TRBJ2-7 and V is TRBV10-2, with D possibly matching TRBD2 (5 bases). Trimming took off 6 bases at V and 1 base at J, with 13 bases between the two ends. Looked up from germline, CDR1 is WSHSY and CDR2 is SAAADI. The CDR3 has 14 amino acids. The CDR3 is CASSERTGSYEQYF. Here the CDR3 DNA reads TGCGCCAGCAGCGAGCGGACGGGATCCTACGAGCAGTACTTC.

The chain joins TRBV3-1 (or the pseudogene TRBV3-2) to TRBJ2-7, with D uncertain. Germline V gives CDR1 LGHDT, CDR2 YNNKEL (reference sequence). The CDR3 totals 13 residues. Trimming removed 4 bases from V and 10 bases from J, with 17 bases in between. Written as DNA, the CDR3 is TGTGCCAGCAGCCCCAACGGACGGGTGTCTCAGTACTTC. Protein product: CASSPNGRVSQYF.

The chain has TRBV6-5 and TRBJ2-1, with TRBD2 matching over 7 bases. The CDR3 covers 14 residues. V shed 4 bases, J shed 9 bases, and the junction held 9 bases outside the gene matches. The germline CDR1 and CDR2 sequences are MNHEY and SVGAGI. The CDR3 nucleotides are TGTGCCAGCAGTTGGACTAGTTGGGAAGGTGAGCAGTTCTTC. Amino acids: CASSWTSWEGEQFF.

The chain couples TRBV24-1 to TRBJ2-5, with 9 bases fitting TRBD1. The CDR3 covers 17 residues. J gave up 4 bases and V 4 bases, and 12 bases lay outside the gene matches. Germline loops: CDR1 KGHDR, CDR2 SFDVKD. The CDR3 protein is CATSDGTGFRGRETQYF. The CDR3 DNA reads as TGTGCCACCAGTGACGGGACAGGGTTTAGAGGAAGAGAGACCCAGTACTTC.

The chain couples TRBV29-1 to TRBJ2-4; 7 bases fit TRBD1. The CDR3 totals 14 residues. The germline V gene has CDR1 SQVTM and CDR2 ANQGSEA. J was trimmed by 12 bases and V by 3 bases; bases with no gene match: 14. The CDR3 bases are TGCAGCGTTGAGGCCGGGACAGTAAAACATAGTCAGTACTTC. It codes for CSVEAGTVKHSQYF. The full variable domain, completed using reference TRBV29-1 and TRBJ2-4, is SAVISQKPSRDICQRGTSLTIQCQVDSQVTMMFWYRQQPGQSLTLIATANQGSEATYESGFVIDKFPISRPNLTFSTLTVSNMSPEDSSIYLCSVEAGTVKHSQYFGAGTRLSVL.

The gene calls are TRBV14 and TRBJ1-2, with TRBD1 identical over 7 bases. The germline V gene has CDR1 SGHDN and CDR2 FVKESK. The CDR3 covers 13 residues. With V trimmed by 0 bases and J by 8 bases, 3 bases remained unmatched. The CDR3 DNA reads TGTGCCAGCAGCCAAGACTACAGGGGCGGCTACACCTTC. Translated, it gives CASSQDYRGGYTF.

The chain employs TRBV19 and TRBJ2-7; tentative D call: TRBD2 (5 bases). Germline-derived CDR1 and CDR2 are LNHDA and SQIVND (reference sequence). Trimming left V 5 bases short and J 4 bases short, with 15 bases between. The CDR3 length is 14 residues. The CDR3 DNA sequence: TGTGCCAGTAGTCGAAGCGGCAGTCTATACGAGCAGTACTTC. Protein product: CASSRSGSLYEQYF.

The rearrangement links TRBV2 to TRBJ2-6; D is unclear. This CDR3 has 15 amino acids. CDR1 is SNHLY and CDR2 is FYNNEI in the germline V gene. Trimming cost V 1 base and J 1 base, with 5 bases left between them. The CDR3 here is CASSEDQSGANVLTF. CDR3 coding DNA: TGTGCCAGCAGTGAAGACCAGTCTGGGGCCAACGTCCTGACTTTC.

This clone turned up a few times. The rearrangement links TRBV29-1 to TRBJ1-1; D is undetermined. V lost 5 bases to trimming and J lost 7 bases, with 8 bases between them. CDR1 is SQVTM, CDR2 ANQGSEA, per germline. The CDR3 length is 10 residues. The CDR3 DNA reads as TGCAGCGTTAGGGTCCTTGAAGCTTTCTTT. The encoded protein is CSVRVLEAFF.